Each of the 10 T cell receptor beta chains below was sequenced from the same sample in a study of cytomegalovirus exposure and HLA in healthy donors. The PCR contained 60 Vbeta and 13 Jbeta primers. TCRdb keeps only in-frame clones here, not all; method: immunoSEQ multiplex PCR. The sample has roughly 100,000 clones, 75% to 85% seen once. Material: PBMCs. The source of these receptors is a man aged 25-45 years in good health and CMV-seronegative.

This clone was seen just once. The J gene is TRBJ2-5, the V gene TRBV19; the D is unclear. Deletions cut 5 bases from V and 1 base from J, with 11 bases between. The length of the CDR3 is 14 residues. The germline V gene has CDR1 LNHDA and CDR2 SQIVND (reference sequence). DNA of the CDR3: TGTGCCAGTAGTGCCCGACACTTCCAAGAGACCCAGTACTTC. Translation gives CASSARHFQETQYF.

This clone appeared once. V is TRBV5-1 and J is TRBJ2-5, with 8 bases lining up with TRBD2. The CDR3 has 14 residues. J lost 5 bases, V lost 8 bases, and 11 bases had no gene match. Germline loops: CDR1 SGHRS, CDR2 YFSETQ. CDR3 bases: TGCGCCAGTACTACCGGGACTAGTGTGGAGACCCAGTACTTC. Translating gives CASTTGTSVETQYF.

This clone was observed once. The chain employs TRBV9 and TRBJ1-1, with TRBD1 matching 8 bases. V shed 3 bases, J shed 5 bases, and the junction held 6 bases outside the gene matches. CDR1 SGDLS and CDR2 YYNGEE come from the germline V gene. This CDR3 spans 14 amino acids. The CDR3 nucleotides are TGTGCCAGCAGCGCGGTCGACAGGGGAACTGAAGCTTTCTTT. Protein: CASSAVDRGTEAFF.

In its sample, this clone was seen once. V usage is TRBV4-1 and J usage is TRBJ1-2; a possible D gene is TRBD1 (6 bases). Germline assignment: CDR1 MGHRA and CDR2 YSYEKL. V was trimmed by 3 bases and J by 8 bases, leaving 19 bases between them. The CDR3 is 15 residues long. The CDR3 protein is CASSHLKQGRLGYTF. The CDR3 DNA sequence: TGCGCCAGCAGCCACCTCAAACAGGGAAGGTTAGGCTACACCTTC.

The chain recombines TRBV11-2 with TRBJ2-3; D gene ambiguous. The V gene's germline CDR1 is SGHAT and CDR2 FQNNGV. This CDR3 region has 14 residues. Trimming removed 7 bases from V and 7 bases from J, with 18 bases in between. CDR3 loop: CASTLDRESYTQYF. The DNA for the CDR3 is TGTGCCAGCACCCTAGATCGAGAATCCTATACGCAGTATTTT.

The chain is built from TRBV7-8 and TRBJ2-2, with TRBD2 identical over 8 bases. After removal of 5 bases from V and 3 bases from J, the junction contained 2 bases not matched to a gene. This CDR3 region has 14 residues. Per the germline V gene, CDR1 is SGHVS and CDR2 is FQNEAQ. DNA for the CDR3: TGTGCCAGCAGCGACGGGGGGGACACCGGGGAGCTGTTTTTT. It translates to CASSDGGDTGELFF.

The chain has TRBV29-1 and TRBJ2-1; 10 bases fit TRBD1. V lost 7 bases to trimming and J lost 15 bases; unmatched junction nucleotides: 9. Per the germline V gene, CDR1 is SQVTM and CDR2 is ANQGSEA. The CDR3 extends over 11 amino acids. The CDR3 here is CSGGGTGVLFF. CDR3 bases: TGCAGCGGAGGAGGGACAGGGGTGCTGTTCTTC.

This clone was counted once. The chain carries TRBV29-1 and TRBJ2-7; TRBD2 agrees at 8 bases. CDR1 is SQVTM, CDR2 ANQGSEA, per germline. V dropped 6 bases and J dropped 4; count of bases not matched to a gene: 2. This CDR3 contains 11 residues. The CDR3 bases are TGCAGCGTCCGGGGGGGGTACGAGCAGTACTTC. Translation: CSVRGGYEQYF.

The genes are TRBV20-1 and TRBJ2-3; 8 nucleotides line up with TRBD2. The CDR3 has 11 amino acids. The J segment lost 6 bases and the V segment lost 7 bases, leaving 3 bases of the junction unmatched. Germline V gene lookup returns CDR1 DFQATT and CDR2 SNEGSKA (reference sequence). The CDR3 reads CSVGRGDTQYF. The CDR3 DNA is TGCAGTGTCGGGAGGGGGGATACGCAGTATTTT.

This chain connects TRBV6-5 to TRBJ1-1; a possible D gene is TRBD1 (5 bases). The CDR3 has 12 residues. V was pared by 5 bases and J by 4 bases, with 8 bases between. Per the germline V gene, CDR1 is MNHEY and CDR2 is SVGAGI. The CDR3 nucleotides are TGTGCCAGCAGTCCCGACAGCACTGAAGCTTTCTTT. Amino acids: CASSPDSTEAFF.